Below, 21 T cell receptor beta chains from the same sample are listed, as sequenced in a study of cytomegalovirus exposure and HLA in healthy donors. The PCR made use of 60 Vbeta and 13 Jbeta primers. Using immunoSEQ multiplex PCR, the repertoire was profiled, and TCRdb retains in-frame clones only, with some absent. Among 130,000 to 150,000 clones listed, around 79% were seen once. Input material: PBMCs. These receptors were collected from a man aged 35-49 years in good health and CMV-seropositive.

This clone was observed a few times. The chain uses TRBV6-8 and TRBJ2-1; TRBD2 matches at 12 bases. CDR1 and CDR2 from the germline V gene are MNHGY and SAAAGT. V shed 8 bases and J 4 bases; nucleotides not matched to a gene: 24. CDR3 length: 21 amino acids. The CDR3 protein is CASSFTVASGRAEEWYNEQFF. CDR3 coding DNA: TGTGCCAGCTCTTTTACGGTGGCTAGCGGGAGGGCCGAGGAGTGGTACAATGAGCAGTTCTTC.

The CDR3 nucleotides read TGTGCCAGCAGCCAAGTGGACAGGGGGTCAGAGACCCAGTACTTC. This sequence encodes CASSQVDRGSETQYF. The chain links TRBV14 to TRBJ2-5, with TRBD1 identical over 10 bases. Germline V gene lookup returns CDR1 SGHDN and CDR2 FVKESK. CDR3 length equals 15 residues. The ends lost 1 base at V and 4 bases at J; junction bases unmatched: 3.

The V gene is TRBV2, the J gene TRBJ2-2; 7 bases map to TRBD2. V lost 7 bases, J lost 0 bases, and 8 bases stayed unmatched. Germline CDR1 SNHLY, CDR2 FYNNEI. The CDR3 length is 16 residues. For the CDR3, the DNA is TGTGCCAGCATTAAAGCGGGGCTCGCGAACACCGGGGAGCTGTTTTTT. This sequence encodes CASIKAGLANTGELFF. The variable domain in full, with the rest retrieved from reference TRBV2 and TRBJ2-2, is EPEVTQTPSHQVTQMGQEVILRCVPISNHLYFYWYRQILGQKVEFLVSFYNNEISEKSEIFDDQFSVERPDGSNFTLKIRSTKLEDSAMYFCASIKAGLANTGELFFGEGSRLTVL.

The chain carries TRBV6-1 and TRBJ1-5; D might be TRBD1 (5 bases). CDR1 and CDR2 (germline): MNHNS, SASEGT. V lost 2 bases and J 4 bases, leaving 12 bases between the germline ends. The length of the CDR3 is 15 residues. Written as DNA, the CDR3 is TGTGCCAGCAGTGAACGGGGGGTTCGGAATCAGCCCCAGCATTTT. It specifies CASSERGVRNQPQHF.

This chain connects TRBV7-7 to TRBJ2-2, with D possibly being TRBD2 (6 bases). Per the germline V gene, CDR1 is SSHAT and CDR2 is FNYEAQ (reference sequence). The CDR3 contains 15 residues. Trimming pared 5 bases from V and 8 bases from J, leaving 18 bases between. The CDR3 loop reads CASSPRDLTQGELFF. CDR3 DNA sequence: TGTGCCAGCAGCCCCAGGGACTTAACCCAAGGGGAGCTGTTTTTT.

This chain links TRBV5-1 with TRBJ2-7, with TRBD2 matching 8 bases. J was trimmed by 7 bases and V by 1 base; bases with no gene match: 13. The CDR3 extends over 16 amino acids. Germline V gives CDR1 SGHRS, CDR2 YFSETQ. The CDR3 sequence: CASSLLTGRASGEQYF. CDR3 coding DNA: TGCGCCAGCAGCTTGCTTACCGGGAGGGCCTCGGGGGAGCAGTACTTC.

The rearrangement uses TRBV10-2 and TRBJ2-7, with 7 bases matching TRBD1. The CDR3 covers 14 residues. J lost 2 bases, V lost 5 bases, and 6 bases had no gene match. CDR1 and CDR2 (germline): WSHSY, SAAADI. The CDR3 loop reads CASSIGTEAYEQYF. CDR3 sequence (DNA): TGCGCCAGCAGTATTGGGACAGAAGCCTACGAGCAGTACTTC.

The V call is TRBV2, the J call TRBJ1-5, with D possibly being TRBD1 (6 bases). The germline V gene encodes CDR1 SNHLY and CDR2 FYNNEI. This CDR3 has 14 amino acids. Trimming pared 8 bases from V and 0 bases from J, leaving 11 bases between. The CDR3 reads CASAGQISNQPQHF. CDR3 coding DNA: TGTGCCAGCGCCGGACAGATTAGCAATCAGCCCCAGCATTTT. The full variable domain, rest sourced from reference TRBV2 and TRBJ1-5, is EPEVTQTPSHQVTQMGQEVILRCVPISNHLYFYWYRQILGQKVEFLVSFYNNEISEKSEIFDDQFSVERPDGSNFTLKIRSTKLEDSAMYFCASAGQISNQPQHFGDGTRLSIL.

The chain carries TRBV25-1 and TRBJ2-2, with 7 bases matching TRBD1. CDR1 is MGHDK, CDR2 SYGVNS, per germline. V shed 5 bases and J 4 bases; nucleotides not matched to a gene: 4. The CDR3 is made up of 14 amino acids. CDR3 sequence reads: CASSRDSPTGELFF. The CDR3 DNA sequence: TGTGCCAGCAGTAGGGACAGTCCCACCGGGGAGCTGTTTTTT.

This chain's CDR3 is CASSGGLAILRETQYF. The CDR3 DNA reads TGTGCCAGCAGCGGAGGACTAGCCATACTACGGGAGACCCAGTACTTC. The chain couples TRBV9 to TRBJ2-5; 8 bases match TRBD2. Germline CDR1 and CDR2: SGDLS and YYNGEE. Losses at the gene ends were 3 bases for V and 5 bases for J; bases not matched to a gene: 12. The CDR3 sequence is 16 residues long.

J is TRBJ2-5 and V is TRBV7-2, with 11 bases aligning to TRBD2. Germline lookup yields CDR1 SGHTA and CDR2 FQGNSA. The CDR3 totals 15 residues. V gave up 4 bases and J gave up 7 bases; unmatched junction bases: 8. This CDR3 is CASSSTSGAGVTQYF. CDR3 nucleotides: TGTGCCAGCAGCTCGACTAGCGGGGCAGGGGTGACCCAGTACTTC.

This clone was found once. The V gene is TRBV11-2, the J gene TRBJ2-6; D remains unclear. This CDR3 has 14 amino acids. Trimming stripped 5 bases from V and 4 bases from J, with 9 bases between. Germline assignment: CDR1 SGHAT and CDR2 FQNNGV. The CDR3 spells CASSPPPGANVLTF. Written as DNA, the CDR3 is TGTGCCAGCAGCCCCCCCCCGGGGGCCAACGTCCTGACTTTC. The complete variable domain, with remaining parts taken from reference TRBV11-2 and TRBJ2-6, reads EAGVAQSPRYKIIEKRQSVAFWCNPISGHATLYWYQQILGQGPKLLIQFQNNGVVDDSQLPKDRFSAERLKGVDSTLKIQPAKLEDSAVYLCASSPPPGANVLTFGAGSRLTVL.

This clone came up once. The rearrangement joins TRBV19 to TRBJ1-5, with TRBD1 identical over 7 bases. Germline loops: CDR1 LNHDA, CDR2 SQIVND (reference sequence). J was trimmed by 4 bases and V by 9 bases; bases with no gene match: 9. CDR3 length: 14 amino acids. The CDR3 coding sequence is TGTGCCAGCTCAACAGGGGTTGGAAATCAGCCCCAGCATTTT. Its translation is CASSTGVGNQPQHF.

This rearrangement joins TRBV7-6 to TRBJ1-1, with D possibly matching TRBD1 (5 bases). The CDR3 extends over 14 amino acids. Deletions cut 6 bases from V and 2 bases from J, with 13 bases between. Germline V gene sequence: CDR1 SGHVS, CDR2 FNYEAQ. DNA for the CDR3: TGTGCCAGCAGTCGTAGGACACTCAACACTGAAGCTTTCTTT. It specifies CASSRRTLNTEAFF.

This clone has a single count. This sequence joins TRBV7-2 and TRBJ2-1; D ambiguous. Trimming removed 5 bases from V and 0 bases from J, with 11 bases in between. Germline CDR1 SGHTA, CDR2 FQGNSA. The CDR3 loop spans 15 amino acids. The CDR3 here is CASSLEKNSYNEQFF. CDR3 bases: TGTGCCAGCAGCCTGGAGAAGAACTCCTACAATGAGCAGTTCTTC.

The chain uses TRBV18 and TRBJ1-1; 10 bases match TRBD1. With 3 bases clipped from V and 0 bases from J, the junction kept 4 bases outside the gene matches. This CDR3 has 16 amino acids. Germline-derived CDR1 and CDR2 are KGHSH and LQKENI. The CDR3 region is CASSPGQGPMNTEAFF. CDR3 nucleotides: TGTGCCAGCTCACCGGGACAGGGGCCCATGAACACTGAAGCTTTCTTT.

Concerning this clone: Compared with germline, one end of the junction differs, possibly owing to a read error. The V gene is TRBV7-9, the J gene TRBJ1-1; TRBD1 matches 10 bases. The CDR3 has 14 residues. Germline assignment: CDR1 SEHNR and CDR2 FQNEAQ (reference sequence). The CDR3 DNA reads as TGTTCCAGCAGGCGGACAGGGGGTATCACTGAAGCTTTCTTT. It encodes CSSRRTGGITEAFF. The whole variable domain, filled in from reference TRBV7-9 and TRBJ1-1, reads DTGVSQNPRHKITKRGQNVTFRCDPISEHNRLYWYRQTLGQGPEFLTYFQNEAQLEKSRLLSDRFSAERPKGSFSTLEIQRTEQGDSAMYLCSSRRTGGITEAFFGQGTRLTVV.

The V gene is TRBV20-1, the J gene TRBJ2-1; no firm D call. There are 10 residues in the CDR3. V was cut by 8 bases and J by 7 bases, with 9 bases left in between. Germline V CDR1 and CDR2: DFQATT, SNEGSKA (reference sequence). DNA for the CDR3: TGCAGTTCCTTAGTTAATGAGCAGTTCTTC. Its protein is CSSLVNEQFF.

The gene calls are TRBV7-2 and TRBJ2-7; weak D call: TRBD1 (5 bases). The V end lost 4 bases, the J end lost 7 bases, and 14 bases lay between the germline ends. The CDR3 extends over 13 amino acids. CDR1 and CDR2 (germline): SGHTA, FQGNSA. For the CDR3, the DNA is TGTGCCAGCAGCTACCTCAAGGGGCATGAGCAGTACTTC. It yields the protein CASSYLKGHEQYF.

The chain uses TRBV6-1 and TRBJ2-7, with 7 bases lining up with TRBD2. Germline values: CDR1 MNHNS, CDR2 SASEGT. V dropped 11 bases and J dropped 3; count of bases not matched to a gene: 13. This CDR3 region has 14 residues. Here the CDR3 DNA reads TGTGCCGCCCCCGCGCCGGGACTACTCTACGAGCAGTACTTC. This codes for CAAPAPGLLYEQYF.

This clone was observed a handful of times. The genes are TRBV11-2 and TRBJ2-4; D possibly corresponds to TRBD1 (6 bases). The length of the CDR3 is 16 residues. Germline V lookup: CDR1 SGHAT, CDR2 FQNNGV. Trimming took off 3 bases at V and 7 bases at J, with 19 bases between the two ends. The CDR3 reads CASSFRAQTGFNIQYF. The CDR3 DNA reads TGTGCCAGCAGCTTTCGCGCCCAGACAGGTTTTAACATTCAGTACTTC.